This T cell receptor beta chain is from a study of liver allograft versus peripheral blood T cells. Study summary: Peripheral blood of the recipients supplied T cell receptor repertoires that were compared with those in transplanted livers. Study outcomes and limitations: Reportedly, liver allograft T cell receptor repertoires differed from peripheral blood ones.

Germline-derived CDR1 and CDR2 are WNHNN and SYGVQD (reference sequence). V was trimmed by 4 bases and J by 0 bases, leaving 6 bases between them. The CDR3 runs 13 residues. On this clonotype itself: Its antigen is as yet unknown.

TCRdb reprocessed the reads via MiXCR and lists one record per CDR3 protein. The table records 10,000 to 15,000 distinct CDR3 sequences, under 30% of them present only once. The V call is TRBV10-1, the J call TRBJ2-5; no clear D gene. This receptor was taken from a human patient who had a liver transplant. Some T cells may originate from the graft donor. CDR3 sequence (DNA): TGCGCCAGCAGTGTAGGAAACCAAGAGACCCAGTACTTC. It is translated as CASSVGNQETQYF.